The sequence of this T cell receptor (beta chain) was determined in a study of shared clonotypes between healthy human individuals (TCRdb year 2020). For the wider study: A couple of women and a few men aged 18 to 49 years were included in the cohort. Libraries were prepared and TCR repertoires were sequenced by different laboratories using diverse techniques, in order to increase sequencing depth and limit assay-specific biases. To estimate repertoire size and how much clonotypes are shared between individuals, the study performed deep sequencing of blood TCR repertoires from a few healthy adults. For each donor, CD4 naive and CD4 memory were each given three plates, CD8 naive was given two plates, and CD8 memory was given one plate. Between about 0.9 and 9 billion PBMCs per donor were obtained by leukapheresis.

V is reduced by 5 bases and J by 0 bases, leaving a spacing of 8 bases between them. From its cysteine to its phenylalanine, the CDR3 spans 14 amino acids. The CDR3 DNA has 42 bases and is translated from base 1. The germline V gene (reference sequence) sets CDR1 to SEHNR and CDR2 to FQNEAQ. Using the deep immunoSEQ assay, TCR CDR3 regions were amplified from genomic DNA by multiplex PCR. Genomic DNA extracted from each cell subset was distributed evenly over all wells of several immunoSEQ 96-well plates, and each plate served as one replicate. For sorted subsets, each replicate PCR was loaded with approximately 0.2 ug genomic DNA, equivalent to 25,000 to 30,000 T cell genomes. Purified libraries were measured with a Qubit 3.0 fluorometer, size-checked on a Bioanalyzer 2100, and measured again with the KAPA Library Quantification kit. Every immunoSEQ 96-well plate was sequenced on a dedicated single-read 150-cycle Illumina NextSeq 550 flow cell. Regarding the original processing steps: Because the immunoSEQ output held only junctional sequences and lacked quality scores, the filtering could not match the filtering applied to full-length reads. Sequences were annotated with PyIR, a Python wrapper for IgBLAST v1.9, and V/J genes and CDR3 were assigned using IMGT germline references. Reads with weak V/J assignments (E-value above 1e-6), missing CDR3, stop codons, out-of-frame junctions, or ambiguous translated residues were removed. V3J clonotypes were defined by identical inferred V gene, J gene, and CDR3 amino acid sequence. To compute the percentage overlap between repertoires, the number of shared unique clonotypes was divided by the size of the smaller repertoire. Richness of each repertoire was evaluated using RTK rarefaction, the Chao1 estimator, and Recon v2.1 estimates of unobserved clonotypes. Generation probabilities were computed with OLGA for all TCRbeta clonotypes obtained by the gDNA method from several donors. What TCRdb holds here is the immuneACCESS table cut down to in-frame rearrangements. Part of the clones is not present; checked against another copy, under half of the missing clones reflect an unresolved V gene, and the others are unexplained. The D gene and trimming were derived from the DNA, and the V and J assignments and clone size from that table. In this sample the table shows 2 million to 2.5 million clones, 90% to 95% of which occur a single time. The ten biggest clones cover more than 1.5% of the sample.

This clone was detected only a few times. This receptor's antigen is unknown. Per-nucleotide qualities are absent, and no much larger clonotype sits a single base away. The paper as a whole reports these results and caveats: Based on pairwise subsampling, the degree of clonotype sharing among donors was expected to be affected by sequencing depth. Sampling was restricted to blood, and TCR repertoires in tissue are likely to differ from TCR repertoires in blood. Incomplete sequencing was indicated by rarefaction of sorted-subset datasets, despite the large sequencing depth. Naive subsets generally had larger estimated clonotype richness than memory subsets. Because the study included only a small number of donors, the genetic and exposure-history diversity represented was limited. Approximately 5% of naive CD4, 3.5% of naive CD8, about 2.1% of memory CD4, and around 0.4% of memory CD8 clonotypes were shared across a few donors. Compared with non-shared clonotypes, clonotypes shared by all four sorted-subset donors had higher generation probabilities.

CD8 naive samples consisted of CD45RO-negative cells that were positively selected for CCR7, yielding a CD45RA+CCR7+ population without TemRA cells. The donors were healthy, HIV-negative adults who had no recently reported acute infections or vaccinations. All donors were Caucasian adults living in Nashville, Tennessee, USA. Blood was obtained by leukapheresis, after which PBMCs were separated by Ficoll-Histopaque density gradient centrifugation and cryopreserved in liquid nitrogen vapor phase. Analytical flow cytometry was used to check the purity and quantity of every magnetically sorted T cell population. Each sorted fraction had its genomic DNA isolated and then quantified by UV absorbance on a Nanodrop 2000c.

The rearrangement combines TRBV7-9 with TRBJ1-5, with no confident D gene call. Specimen: naive CD8+ T cells from PBMCs. This sample's cell subset or site label indicates: CD45RA+CCR7+. The receptor was isolated from a man in his late teens or twenties in good health. Some clones in this sample may be carry-over from other donors' samples. For the CDR3, the sequence is CASSPVYSNQPQHF. The bases read TGTGCCAGCAGCCCAGTCTATAGCAATCAGCCCCAGCATTTT.